This T cell receptor (beta chain) was found in a study of blood T cells in healthy people across ages. Findings of the study overall: In older individuals, TCR beta diversity per million T cells was lower, falling roughly linearly with age.

CDR3 size: 14 residues. Germline CDR1 and CDR2: DFQATT and SNEGSKA (reference sequence). A second PCR of about 7 to 11 cycles used a sample-barcoded 5' primer and a J-beta primer mix. TCRdb re-analysed the 5' RACE reads in MiXCR, keeping a single row per CDR3 protein. The sample lists about 2 million distinct CDR3 sequences, roughly 52% occurring once. In this sample, this clonotype turned up once. Its antigen remains unidentified. The draw of peripheral blood yielded around 10 milliliters from each donor. Researchers report isolating at least 6 million PBMCs per sample. This receptor was obtained from a woman in her forties in good health. The chain recombines TRBV20-1 with TRBJ2-7; D is possibly TRBD1 or TRBD2 (5 bases each). The assigned J gene may be wrong: the sequence end matches TRBJ2-5 better. Source material: blood. CDR3 in amino acids: CSARPYGGWETQYF. In DNA form, the CDR3 reads TGCAGTGCTAGACCCTATGGGGGTTGGGAGACCCAGTACTTC.